This entry describes one T cell receptor beta chain. The TCRbeta library was prepared with unique molecular identifiers. TCRdb passed the PCR reads through MiXCR, listing each CDR3 protein once. The data contain around 360,000 distinct CDR3 sequences, around a tenth of them singletons. This sample was taken from a study of T-cell reconstitution after alpha-beta-depleted transplantation in children. The germline gives CDR1 SQVTM, CDR2 ANQGSEA. The length of the CDR3 is 15 residues. Germline trimming cut 8 bases from V and 4 bases from J; bases unmatched to any gene: 13. The sample consisted of PBMCs from the stem cell graft donor, taken from the stem cell graft. The rearrangement joins TRBV29-1 to TRBJ2-3; 9 bases align to TRBD2. This TCR derives from a human donor who donated a stem cell graft to a child with acute lymphoblastic leukemia. As DNA, the CDR3 is TGCAGCTCAAGGGGAGCGGGAGGCAACGCAGATACGCAGTATTTT. Translating it yields CSSRGAGGNADTQYF.